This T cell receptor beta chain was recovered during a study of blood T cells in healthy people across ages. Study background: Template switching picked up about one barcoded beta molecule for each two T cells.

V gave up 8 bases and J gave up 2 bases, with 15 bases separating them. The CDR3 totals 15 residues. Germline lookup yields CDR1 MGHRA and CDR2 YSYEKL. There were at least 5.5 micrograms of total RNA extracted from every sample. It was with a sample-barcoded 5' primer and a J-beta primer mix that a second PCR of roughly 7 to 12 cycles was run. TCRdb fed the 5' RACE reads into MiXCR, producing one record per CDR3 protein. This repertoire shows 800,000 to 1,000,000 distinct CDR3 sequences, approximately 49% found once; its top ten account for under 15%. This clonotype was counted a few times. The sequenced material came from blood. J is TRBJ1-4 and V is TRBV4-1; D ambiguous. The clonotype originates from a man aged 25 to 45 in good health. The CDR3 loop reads CASLEGPDTNEKLFF. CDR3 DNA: TGCGCCAGCCTTGAAGGGCCAGACACTAATGAAAAACTGTTTTTT.